This is a list of T cell receptor beta chains from one sample in a study of cytomegalovirus exposure and HLA in healthy donors. Some clones are missing from TCRdb's copy, which holds only in-frame ones; the method was immunoSEQ multiplex PCR. Reported are around 60,000 clones; the ten largest clones contain around 3.6%. Sequencing used PBMCs. Every receptor here comes from a woman aged 18 to 35 in good health and CMV-seronegative. CDR3s include the opening cysteine and the closing phenylalanine or tryptophan. A D gene is named only where the DNA matches it firmly.

d_call,v_call,j_call,cdr3_aa,cdr3_nt
NA,TRBV13,TRBJ2-7,CASSSGTYEQYF,TGTGCCAGCAGCTCCGGTACCTACGAGCAGTACTTC
NA,TRBV30,TRBJ2-7,CALGGANPYEQYF,TGTGCCTTAGGGGGGGCTAACCCCTACGAGCAGTACTTC
TRBD1,TRBV5-1,TRBJ1-1,CASSLVAGGFSTEAFF,TGCGCCAGCAGCTTGGTGGCAGGGGGCTTCAGCACTGAAGCTTTCTTT
NA,TRBV6-5,TRBJ1-6,CASSLTGLRRLVLHF,TGTGCCAGCAGCCTAACAGGGTTGCGTCGTCTGGTCCTCCACTTT
NA,TRBV7-8,TRBJ2-5,CASSPGIQETQYF,TGTGCCAGCAGCCCCGGGATCCAAGAGACCCAGTACTTC
TRBD2,TRBV2,TRBJ2-7,CASSESAGVSYEQYF,TGTGCCAGCAGTGAATCTGCGGGAGTCTCCTACGAGCAGTACTTC
TRBD1,TRBV19,TRBJ1-5,CASADTGEIPQPQHF,TGTGCCAGCGCGGATACAGGGGAGATTCCTCAGCCCCAGCATTTT
NA,TRBV19,TRBJ2-7,CASSTPRGGGYEQYF,TGTGCCAGTAGTACTCCGCGAGGGGGGGGATACGAGCAGTACTTC
TRBD1,TRBV19,TRBJ1-2,CASSISPGGLTTGGYTF,TGTGCCAGTAGTATATCCCCAGGGGGCTTGACTACAGGGGGCTACACCTTC
TRBD1,TRBV6-5,TRBJ2-3,CASSQQGVGDTQYF,TGTGCCAGCAGTCAACAGGGGGTCGGAGATACGCAGTATTTT
TRBD1,TRBV9,TRBJ1-3,CASSGQGPGNTIYF,TGTGCCAGCAGCGGACAGGGGCCTGGAAACACCATATATTTT
NA,TRBV18,TRBJ2-7,CASSRDHGGYEQYF,TGTGCCAGTTCCCGGGACCACGGAGGGTACGAGCAGTACTTC
NA,TRBV19,TRBJ2-6,CASSLRDTPSGANVLTF,TGTGCCAGTAGCCTCCGGGACACCCCATCTGGGGCCAACGTCCTGACTTTC
TRBD1,TRBV10-3,TRBJ1-2,CAISDQTGEANYGYTF,TGTGCCATCAGTGACCAGACAGGGGAGGCTAACTATGGCTACACCTTC
TRBD2,TRBV30,TRBJ2-7,CAWNGAGLDYEQYF,TGTGCCTGGAACGGAGCGGGACTTGACTACGAGCAGTACTTC
TRBD1,TRBV7-9,TRBJ2-7,CASSLSVQTGHYEQYF,TGTGCCAGCAGCTTAAGTGTCCAGACAGGGCACTACGAGCAGTACTTC
NA,TRBV9,TRBJ1-4,CASSVGSGATNEKLFF,TGTGCCAGCAGCGTAGGATCAGGGGCAACTAATGAAAAACTGTTTTTT
NA,TRBV2,TRBJ1-5,CASSEWRNQPQHF,TGTGCCAGCAGTGAATGGCGGAATCAGCCCCAGCATTTT
TRBD2,TRBV15,TRBJ2-5,CATSSRNSGIAETQYF,TGTGCCACCAGCTCTCGAAATAGCGGGATTGCAGAGACCCAGTACTTC
TRBD1,TRBV19,TRBJ1-3,CASSIVSPGQGDGNTIYF,TGTGCCAGTAGTATAGTTTCCCCGGGACAGGGGGACGGAAACACCATATATTTT
NA,TRBV11-2,TRBJ1-1,CASSLSRNTEAFF,TGTGCCAGCAGCTTATCGAGGAACACTGAAGCTTTCTTT
NA,TRBV6-5,TRBJ1-5,CASSSRDQPQHF,TGTGCCAGCAGTAGCCGGGATCAGCCCCAGCATTTT